This T cell receptor (beta chain) was retrieved from a study of T cell responses to AZD1222 COVID-19 vaccine. Study observations and caveats: Donors, mostly white British, included more females; clonal diversity was possibly underestimated. A rise in Spike-specific TCR breadth and depth followed two AZD1222 doses.

TCRdb's table, derived via immunoSEQ multiplex PCR, lists solely in-frame clones and lacks some. The table includes roughly 130,000 clones, 91% detected once. On this clone: The antigen is not known.

The germline V and J ends were trimmed by 5 bases and 8 bases, with 25 bases remaining between them. The CDR3 consists of 17 residues. CDR1 is MNHEY, CDR2 SVGEGT, per germline. The chain links TRBV6-2 or TRBV6-3 to TRBJ2-1; TRBD2 might be the D (6 bases). The specimen comprised peripheral blood, sampled on day 0 of AZD1222 vaccination. The clonotype originates from an adult in good health. CDR3 sequence: CASSTSWPAEGPHEQFF. For the CDR3, the DNA is TGTGCCAGCAGTACATCTTGGCCAGCGGAGGGCCCCCATGAGCAGTTCTTC.